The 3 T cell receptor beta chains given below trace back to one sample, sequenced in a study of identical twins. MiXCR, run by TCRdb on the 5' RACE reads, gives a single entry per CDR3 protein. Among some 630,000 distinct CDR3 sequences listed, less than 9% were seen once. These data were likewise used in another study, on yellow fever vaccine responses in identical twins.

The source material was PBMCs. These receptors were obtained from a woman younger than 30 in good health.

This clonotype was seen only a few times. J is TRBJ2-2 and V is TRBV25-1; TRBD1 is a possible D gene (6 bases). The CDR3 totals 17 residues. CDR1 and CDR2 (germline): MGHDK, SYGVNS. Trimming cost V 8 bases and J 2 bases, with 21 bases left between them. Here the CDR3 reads CASSAGTPISNTGELFF. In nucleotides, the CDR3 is TGTGCCAGCTCAGCCGGGACACCCATTTCTAACACCGGGGAGCTGTTTTTT. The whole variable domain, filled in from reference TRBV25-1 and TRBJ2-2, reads EADIYQTPRYLVIGTGKKITLECSQTMGHDKMYWYQQDPGMELHLIHYSYGVNSTEKGDLSSESTVSRIRTEHFPLTLESARPSHTSQYLCASSAGTPISNTGELFFGEGSRLTVL.

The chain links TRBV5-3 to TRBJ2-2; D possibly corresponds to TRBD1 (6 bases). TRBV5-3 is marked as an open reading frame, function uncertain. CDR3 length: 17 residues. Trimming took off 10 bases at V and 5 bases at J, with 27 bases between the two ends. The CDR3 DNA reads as TGTGCCGGGAGCTTGGTTGGCTGCAGGGGTAAGACCGGGGAGCTGTTTTTT. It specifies CAGSLVGCRGKTGELFF.

CDR3 in amino acids: CASSQEEAIGELFF. The CDR3 DNA reads TGTGCCAGCAGCCAAGAAGAAGCAATCGGGGAGCTGTTTTTT. The chain is built from TRBV3-1 and TRBJ2-2; D gene ambiguous. Deletions cut 0 bases from V and 7 bases from J, with 9 bases between. CDR3 length: 14 residues. Germline CDR1 LGHDT, CDR2 YNNKEL (reference sequence).